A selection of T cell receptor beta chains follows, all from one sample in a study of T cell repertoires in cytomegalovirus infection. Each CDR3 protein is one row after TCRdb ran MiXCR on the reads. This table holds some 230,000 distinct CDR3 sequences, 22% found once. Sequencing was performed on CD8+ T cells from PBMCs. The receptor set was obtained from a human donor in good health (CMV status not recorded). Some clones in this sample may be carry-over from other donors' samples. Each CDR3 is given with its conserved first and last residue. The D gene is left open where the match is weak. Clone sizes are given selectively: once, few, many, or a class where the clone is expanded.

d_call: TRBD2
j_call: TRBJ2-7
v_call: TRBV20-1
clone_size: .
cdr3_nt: TGCAGTGCTAGAGCTAGCGGGGGCTACGAGCAGTACTTC
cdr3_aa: CSARASGGYEQYF

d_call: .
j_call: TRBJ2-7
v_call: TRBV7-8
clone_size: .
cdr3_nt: TGTGCCAGCAGCCCTAGCAGGGACAAAAGCTCCTACGAGCAGTACTTC
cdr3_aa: CASSPSRDKSSYEQYF

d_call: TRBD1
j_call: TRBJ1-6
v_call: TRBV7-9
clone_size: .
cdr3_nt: TGTGCCAGCAGCTTAGGACAGGGAGGCTGGTCACCCCTCCACTTT
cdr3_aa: CASSLGQGGWSPLHF

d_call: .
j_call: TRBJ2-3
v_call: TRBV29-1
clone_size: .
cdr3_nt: TGCAGCGTCACGGGCCGGGGGGCCGCAGATACGCAGTATTTT
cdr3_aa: CSVTGRGAADTQYF

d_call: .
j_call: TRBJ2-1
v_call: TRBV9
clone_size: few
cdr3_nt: TGTGCCAGCAGCGCCACAGGAACCGAGCAGTTCTTC
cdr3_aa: CASSATGTEQFF

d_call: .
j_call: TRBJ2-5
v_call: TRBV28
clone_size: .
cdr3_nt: TGTGCCAGCAGTTTCCGGACTACCCCGGGGACCCAGTACTTC
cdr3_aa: CASSFRTTPGTQYF

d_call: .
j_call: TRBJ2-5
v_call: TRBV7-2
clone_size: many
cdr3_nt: TGTGCCAGCAGCTTTCCGGGACTCGGGGTGGAAGAGACCCAGTACTTC
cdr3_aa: CASSFPGLGVEETQYF

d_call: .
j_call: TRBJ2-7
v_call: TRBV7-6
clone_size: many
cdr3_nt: TGTGCCAGCAGCTTAGCGAGCCAGGGGGGCGAGCAGTACTTC
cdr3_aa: CASSLASQGGEQYF

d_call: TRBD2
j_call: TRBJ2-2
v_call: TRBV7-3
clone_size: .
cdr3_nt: TGTGCCAGCAGTTTACTAGCGCCCGGGGAGCTGTTTTTT
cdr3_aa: CASSLLAPGELFF

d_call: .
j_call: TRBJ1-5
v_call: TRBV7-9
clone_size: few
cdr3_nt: TGTGCCAGCAGCTTATCCTGGGGGGATGATCAGCCCCAGCATTTT
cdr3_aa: CASSLSWGDDQPQHF

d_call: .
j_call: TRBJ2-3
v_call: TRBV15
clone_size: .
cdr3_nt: TGTGCCACCAGCAGTTTTCTGGGGGACACCATCACAGATACGCAGTATTTT
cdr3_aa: CATSSFLGDTITDTQYF

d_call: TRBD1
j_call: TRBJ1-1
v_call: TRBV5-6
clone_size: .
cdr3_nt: TGTGCCAGCAGCTACGGACAGGCTGAAGCTTTCTTT
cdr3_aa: CASSYGQAEAFF

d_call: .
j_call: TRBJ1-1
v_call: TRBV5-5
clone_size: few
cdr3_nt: TGTGCCAGCAGCTTGGCGGGACATCCGAACACTGAAGCTTTCTTT
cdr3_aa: CASSLAGHPNTEAFF

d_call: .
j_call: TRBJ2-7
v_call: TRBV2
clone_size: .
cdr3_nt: TGTGCCAGCGCGGATGTGAACGAGCAGTACTTC
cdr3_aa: CASADVNEQYF

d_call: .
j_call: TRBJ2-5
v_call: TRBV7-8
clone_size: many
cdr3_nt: TGTGCCAGCAGCTTAAGGGACAAATTGTACCAAGAGACCCAGTACTTC
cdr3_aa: CASSLRDKLYQETQYF

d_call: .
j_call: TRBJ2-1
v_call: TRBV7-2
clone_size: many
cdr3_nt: TGTGCCAGCAGTAACCTGAATGAGCAGTTCTTC
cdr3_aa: CASSNLNEQFF

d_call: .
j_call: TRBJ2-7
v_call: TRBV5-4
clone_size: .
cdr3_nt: TGTGCCAGCAGCTTGGCTGCCGGGATGGGGCACGAGCAGTACTTC
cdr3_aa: CASSLAAGMGHEQYF

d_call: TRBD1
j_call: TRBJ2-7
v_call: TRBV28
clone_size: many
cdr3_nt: TGTGCCAGCAGTTCTCCCGGGACAGGGGCCGAGCAGTACTTC
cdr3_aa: CASSSPGTGAEQYF

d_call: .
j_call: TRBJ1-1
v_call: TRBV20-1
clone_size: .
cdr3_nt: TGCAGTGCCTACGGGGCTACGAAGGGCAACACTGAAGCTTTCTTT
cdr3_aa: CSAYGATKGNTEAFF

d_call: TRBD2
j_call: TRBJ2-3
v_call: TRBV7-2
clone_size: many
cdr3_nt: TGTGCCAGCAGCTACGGCGGGGGGGCCTCAGATACGCAGTATTTT
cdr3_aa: CASSYGGGASDTQYF

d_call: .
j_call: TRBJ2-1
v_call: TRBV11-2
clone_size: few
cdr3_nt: TGTGCCAGCAGTACACAGGGCCCCAGCGTTGGTGATGAGCAGTTCTTC
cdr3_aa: CASSTQGPSVGDEQFF

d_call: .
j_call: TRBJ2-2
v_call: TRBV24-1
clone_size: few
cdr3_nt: TGTGCCACCAGTGATTTAACGAACGCGAACACCGGGGAGCTGTTTTTT
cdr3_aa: CATSDLTNANTGELFF

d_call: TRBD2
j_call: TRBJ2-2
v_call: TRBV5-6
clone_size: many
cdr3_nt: TGTGCCAGCAGCGATAGCGGGGGGAACACCGGGGAGCTGTTTTTT
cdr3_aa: CASSDSGGNTGELFF

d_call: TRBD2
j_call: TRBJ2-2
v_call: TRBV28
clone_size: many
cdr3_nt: TGTGCCAGCCGTCCCCTAGCGGGCCAGAACACCGGGGAGCTGTTTTTT
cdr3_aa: CASRPLAGQNTGELFF

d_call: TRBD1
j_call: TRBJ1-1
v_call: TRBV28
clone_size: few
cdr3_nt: TGTGCCAGCAGATACCCAGGGGGGAACACTGAAGCTTTCTTT
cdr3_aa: CASRYPGGNTEAFF

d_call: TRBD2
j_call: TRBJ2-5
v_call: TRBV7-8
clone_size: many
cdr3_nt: TGTGCCAGCGTGGCTAGCGGGGGCTTCAAAGAGACCCAGTACTTC
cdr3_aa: CASVASGGFKETQYF

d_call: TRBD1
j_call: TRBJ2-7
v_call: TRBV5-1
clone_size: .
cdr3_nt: TGCGCCAGCAGCCCAATATGGACAGGGGACGAGCAGTACTTC
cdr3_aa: CASSPIWTGDEQYF

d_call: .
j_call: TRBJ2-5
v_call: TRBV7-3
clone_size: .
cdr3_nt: TGTGCCAGCAGCAATCCTAGGACCTTTATAGAGACCCAGTACTTC
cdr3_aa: CASSNPRTFIETQYF

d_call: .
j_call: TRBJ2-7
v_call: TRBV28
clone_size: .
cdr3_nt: TGTGCCAGCCAAACGGGACTTTCCTACGAGCAGTACTTC
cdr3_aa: CASQTGLSYEQYF

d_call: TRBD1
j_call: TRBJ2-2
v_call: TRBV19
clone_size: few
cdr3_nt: TGTGCCAGTAGTAAGGACAGGGGATCCACCGGGGAGCTGTTTTTT
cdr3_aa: CASSKDRGSTGELFF

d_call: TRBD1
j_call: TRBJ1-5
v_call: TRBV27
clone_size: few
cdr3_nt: TGTGCCAGCAGTCCGCGACAGGGCGACAATCAGCCCCAGCATTTT
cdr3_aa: CASSPRQGDNQPQHF

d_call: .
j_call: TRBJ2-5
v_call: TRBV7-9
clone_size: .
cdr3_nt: TGTGCCAGCAGCTTGGGGCGTGAGACCCAGTACTTC
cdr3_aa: CASSLGRETQYF

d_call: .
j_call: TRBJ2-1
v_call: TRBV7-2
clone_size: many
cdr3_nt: TGTGCCAGCAGCTTAGAGGTCTGGGGGAGCTCCTACAATGAGCAGTTCTTC
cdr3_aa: CASSLEVWGSSYNEQFF

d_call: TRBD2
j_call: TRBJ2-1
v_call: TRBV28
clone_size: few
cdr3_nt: TGTGCCAGCAGAATGCCGGGACTAGGGGTAGTTTATGAGCAGTTCTTC
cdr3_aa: CASRMPGLGVVYEQFF

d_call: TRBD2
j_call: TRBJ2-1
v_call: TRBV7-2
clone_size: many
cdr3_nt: TGTGCCAGCAGCTCCGGACTAGCGGGGGGGCTCAACAATGAGCAGTTCTTC
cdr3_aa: CASSSGLAGGLNNEQFF

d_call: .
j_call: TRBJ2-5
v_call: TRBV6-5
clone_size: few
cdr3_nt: TGTGCCAGCAGTTACTCTACGGGGGATGGAGAGACCCAGTACTTC
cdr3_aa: CASSYSTGDGETQYF

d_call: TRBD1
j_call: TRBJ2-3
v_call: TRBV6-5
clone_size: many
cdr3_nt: TGTGCCAGCAGTTTAGGGACAGGGGCCACAGATACGCAGTATTTT
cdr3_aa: CASSLGTGATDTQYF

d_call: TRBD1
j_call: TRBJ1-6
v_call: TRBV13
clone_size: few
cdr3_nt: TGTGCCAGCAGCTTAGGCCGGACAGGGGATTCACCCCTCCACTTT
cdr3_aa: CASSLGRTGDSPLHF

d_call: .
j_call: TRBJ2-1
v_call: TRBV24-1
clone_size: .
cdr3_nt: TGTGCCACCAGTGGTAGTGACACCAACAATGAGCAGTTCTTC
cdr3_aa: CATSGSDTNNEQFF

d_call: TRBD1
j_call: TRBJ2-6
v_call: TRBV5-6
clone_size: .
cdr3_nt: TGTGCCAGCAGCTCCTCGGACAGGGAAAAAGGCCTGGCCAACGTCCTGACTTTC
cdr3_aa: CASSSSDREKGLANVLTF

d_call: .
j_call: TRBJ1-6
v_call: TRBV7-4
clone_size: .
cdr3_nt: TGTGCCAGCAGCACGCCACAGGAGCCCGATTCACCCCTCCACTTT
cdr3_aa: CASSTPQEPDSPLHF

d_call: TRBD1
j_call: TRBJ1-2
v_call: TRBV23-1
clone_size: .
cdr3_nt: TGCGCCAGCAGTCAATCGGGGGACAGTAACTATGGCTACACCTTC
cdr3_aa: CASSQSGDSNYGYTF

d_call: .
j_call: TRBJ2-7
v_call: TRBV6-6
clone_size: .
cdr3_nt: TGTGCCAGCACTCTGACACCCGCCTACGAGCAGTACTTC
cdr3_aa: CASTLTPAYEQYF

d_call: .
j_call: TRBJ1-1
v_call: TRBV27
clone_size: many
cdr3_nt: TGTGCCAGCAGTTTATTGGGAGTGAACACTGAAGCTTTCTTT
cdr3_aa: CASSLLGVNTEAFF

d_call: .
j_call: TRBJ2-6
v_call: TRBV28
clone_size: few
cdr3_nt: TGTGCCAGCAGCGACCCTACTCGAGACTCTGGGGCCAACGTCCTGACTTTC
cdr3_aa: CASSDPTRDSGANVLTF

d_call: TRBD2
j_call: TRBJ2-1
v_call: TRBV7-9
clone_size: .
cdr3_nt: TGTGCCAGCAGTGGGGGGGGGCTAGCGGGGCTCTACATATACAATGAGCAGTTCTTC
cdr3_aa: CASSGGGLAGLYIYNEQFF

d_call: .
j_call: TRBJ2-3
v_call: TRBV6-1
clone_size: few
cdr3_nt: TGTGCCAGCAACCCCAGGGCGACGTCAATGGCGGATACGCAGTATTTT
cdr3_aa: CASNPRATSMADTQYF

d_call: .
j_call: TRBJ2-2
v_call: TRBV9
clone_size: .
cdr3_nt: TGTGCCAGCACTCGAGGGACCGGGGAGCTGTTTTTT
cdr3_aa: CASTRGTGELFF

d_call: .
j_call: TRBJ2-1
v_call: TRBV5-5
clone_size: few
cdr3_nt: TGTGCCAGCAGCCCCTCCGCCGGGTTTGATGACAATGAGCAGTTCTTC
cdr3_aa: CASSPSAGFDDNEQFF

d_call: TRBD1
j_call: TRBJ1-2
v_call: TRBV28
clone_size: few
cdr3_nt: TGTGCCAGCAGTTCTACTTGGACAGGGGATGATGGCTACACCTTC
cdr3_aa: CASSSTWTGDDGYTF

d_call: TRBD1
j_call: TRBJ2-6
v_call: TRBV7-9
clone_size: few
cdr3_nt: TGTGCCAGCAGCTTAGTGGATCTAGGGACAGCGAGCTCTGGGGCCAACGTCCTGACTTTC
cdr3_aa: CASSLVDLGTASSGANVLTF

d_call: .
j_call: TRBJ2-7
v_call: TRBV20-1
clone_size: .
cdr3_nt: TGCAGTGCTAGAAACGGGGGGCTTACCTACGAGCAGTACTTC
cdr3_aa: CSARNGGLTYEQYF

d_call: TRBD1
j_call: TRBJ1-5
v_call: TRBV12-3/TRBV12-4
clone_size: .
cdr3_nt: TGTGCCAGCAGTCCGCGACAGGGGGCCTATAGCAATCAGCCCCAGCATTTT
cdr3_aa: CASSPRQGAYSNQPQHF

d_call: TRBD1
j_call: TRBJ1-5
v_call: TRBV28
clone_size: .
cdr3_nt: TGTGCCAGCAAGTTCCGGACAGGGGTTAATCAGCCCCAGCATTTT
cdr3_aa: CASKFRTGVNQPQHF

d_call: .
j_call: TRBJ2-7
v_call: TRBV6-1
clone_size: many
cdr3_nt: TGTGCCAGTCAGGGACCCCCGGGTGTCTACGAGCAGTACTTC
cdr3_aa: CASQGPPGVYEQYF

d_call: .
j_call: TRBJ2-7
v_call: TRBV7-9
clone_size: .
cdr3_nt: TGTGCCAGCAGCCAAGGGGGGGGGGCCTCCGAGCAGTACTTC
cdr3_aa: CASSQGGGASEQYF

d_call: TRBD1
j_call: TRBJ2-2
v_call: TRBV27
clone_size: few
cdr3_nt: TGTGCCAGCAGTTTCGACAGGGCAAACGGGGAGCTGTTTTTT
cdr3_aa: CASSFDRANGELFF

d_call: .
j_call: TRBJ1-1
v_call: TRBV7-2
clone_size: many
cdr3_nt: TGTGCCAGCAGCTTAATGGGCGGAGCGAACACTGAAGCTTTCTTT
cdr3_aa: CASSLMGGANTEAFF

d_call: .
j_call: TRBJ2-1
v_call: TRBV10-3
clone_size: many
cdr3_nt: TGTGCCATCAGTGAGGTGAGAACTAGAGCCACTGATGAGCAGTTCTTC
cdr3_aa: CAISEVRTRATDEQFF